These 20 T cell receptor beta chains share one sample of origin, sequenced in a study of CD8+ T cells in alopecia areata (dated by TCRdb to 2017 to 2018). Library preparation employed the immunoSEQ multiplex PCR assay. To provide template for TCR sequencing, every sample had RNA extracted and reverse transcribed into cDNA. TCRdb mirrors the immuneACCESS table, restricted to in-frame sequences. Some clones are absent from its copies; in checked studies, under half trace to an unresolved V gene, and the reason for the others is unknown. Here the sample has some 160,000 clones; just over 65% occur a single time. The biggest ten clones account for 0.91% of the sample. The time point tag for this specimen amounts to: around 28 days on oral tofacitinib. The treatment or condition tag for this specimen amounts to: oral pan-JAK inhibitor, 5-10 mg twice daily. The source material was CD4+ T cells sorted from blood, sampled at week 4, from a patient treated with tofacitinib. The receptors originated from a human donor with alopecia areata.

The chain joins TRBV9 to TRBJ1-2; 7 nucleotides line up with TRBD1. The length of the CDR3 is 15 residues. V was clipped by 3 bases and J by 3 bases; unmatched bases: 8. The germline V gene has CDR1 SGDLS and CDR2 YYNGEE. The CDR3 nucleotides read TGTGCCAGCAGCGAACCTACAGGGGTCGACTATGGCTACACCTTC. This sequence encodes CASSEPTGVDYGYTF.

The chain uses TRBV10-3 and TRBJ1-2, with a tentative D call TRBD1 (5 bases). The germline V gene has CDR1 ENHRY and CDR2 SYGVKD. CDR3 length: 13 amino acids. The V and J ends lost 5 bases and 0 bases respectively, with 7 bases between them. The DNA for the CDR3 is TGTGCCATCAGTCAGGGCCCTAACTATGGCTACACCTTC. Translated: CAISQGPNYGYTF.

This clone was detected a few times. The chain combines TRBV7-9 with TRBJ1-1; no reliable D call. V gave up 1 base and J gave up 7 bases, with 10 bases separating them. This CDR3 is built from 13 residues. CDR1 is SEHNR, CDR2 FQNEAQ, per germline (reference sequence). The CDR3 is CASSLDILSEAFF. The CDR3 coding sequence is TGTGCCAGCAGCTTAGACATTCTGAGTGAAGCTTTCTTT.

The V call is TRBV13, the J call TRBJ1-6; D is undetermined. The CDR3 has 13 residues. Germline-derived CDR1 and CDR2 are PRHDT and FYEKMQ (reference sequence). The V end lost 4 bases, the J end lost 10 bases, and 11 bases lay between the germline ends. In DNA form, the CDR3 reads TGTGCCAGCAGCTACCGAGTAGAGTCACCCCTCCACTTT. It encodes CASSYRVESPLHF.

This clone was observed a few times. This chain uses TRBV15 with TRBJ2-1; 9 bases line up with TRBD2. This CDR3 has 15 amino acids. Trimming took 5 bases from V and 4 from J; bases not matched to a gene: 6. CDR1 is LNHNV, CDR2 YYDKDF, per germline (reference sequence). This CDR3 is CATSERGATYNEQFF. CDR3 sequence (DNA): TGTGCCACCAGCGAGCGGGGGGCCACTTACAATGAGCAGTTCTTC. Full variable domain (rest looked up from reference TRBV15 and TRBJ2-1): DAMVIQNPRYQVTQFGKPVTLSCSQTLNHNVMYWYQQKSSQAPKLLFHYYDKDFNNEADTPDNFQSRRPNTSFCFLDIRSPGLGDTAMYLCATSERGATYNEQFFGPGTRLTVL.

The chain combines TRBV5-1 with TRBJ1-2; D gene unclear. CDR1 is SGHRS and CDR2 is YFSETQ in the germline V gene. Trimming took 2 bases from V and 7 from J, leaving 21 bases between them. CDR3 length equals 16 residues. CDR3: CASSLAVGAPFGGYTF. CDR3 nucleotide sequence: TGCGCCAGCAGCTTAGCAGTTGGTGCTCCCTTCGGTGGCTACACCTTC.

This clone was seen a handful of times. This rearrangement joins TRBV27 to TRBJ1-6; 8 nucleotides agree with TRBD1. J was trimmed by 4 bases and V by 10 bases; bases with no gene match: 15. CDR1 is MNHEY, CDR2 SMNVEV, per germline (reference sequence). The CDR3 runs 17 residues. The CDR3 region is CANNPTPTGGYNSPLHF. CDR3 bases: TGTGCCAACAACCCTACTCCTACAGGGGGTTATAATTCACCCCTCCACTTT.

This chain links TRBV15 with TRBJ2-1; 9 bases are shared with TRBD2. The CDR3 consists of 16 residues. The J segment lost 0 bases and the V segment lost 6 bases, leaving 6 bases of the junction unmatched. Germline V gene data show CDR1 as LNHNV and CDR2 as YYDKDF (reference sequence). The CDR3 DNA reads as TGTGCCACCAGAAATCTAGCGGGAAGCTCCTACAATGAGCAGTTCTTC. The encoded protein is CATRNLAGSSYNEQFF.

The V and J genes are TRBV7-3 and TRBJ2-1; D is perhaps TRBD1 (5 bases). V dropped 5 bases and J dropped 2 bases, with 7 bases sitting between them. This CDR3 is 13 amino acids long. CDR1 SGHTA and CDR2 FQGTGA come from the germline V gene. CDR3 loop: CASSPGTYNEQFF. CDR3 nucleotide sequence: TGTGCCAGCAGCCCAGGGACCTACAATGAGCAGTTCTTC.

J is TRBJ2-1 and V is TRBV2; D remains ambiguous. With 5 bases removed from V and 5 bases from J, the gap between germline ends came to 10 bases. Germline V lookup: CDR1 SNHLY, CDR2 FYNNEI. CDR3 length: 13 amino acids. The CDR3 DNA reads as TGTGCCAGCAGTAAGGGCAGTAACAATGAGCAGTTCTTC. This encodes CASSKGSNNEQFF.

The V call is TRBV12-5, the J call TRBJ2-7; 7 nucleotides match TRBD1. CDR1 and CDR2 (germline): LGHNT, FRNRAP. V shed 0 bases, J shed 2 bases, and the junction held 10 bases outside the gene matches. The length of the CDR3 is 17 residues. CDR3 bases: TGTGCTAGTGGTTTGGTAACATGGGACAGTATTGCCTACGAGCAGTACTTC. It translates to CASGLVTWDSIAYEQYF.

In its sample, this clone was seen many times. The gene calls are TRBV19 and TRBJ2-1; D gene unclear. Deletions cut 5 bases from V and 6 bases from J, with 11 bases between. Germline lookup yields CDR1 LNHDA and CDR2 SQIVND (reference sequence). The CDR3 is 13 residues long. The CDR3 DNA follows: TGTGCCAGTAGTGCAACACATGGCAATGAGCAGTTCTTC. Translated, it gives CASSATHGNEQFF.

The rearrangement uses TRBV30 and TRBJ2-5; no definite D call. V was shortened by 0 bases and J by 4 bases, with 9 bases between the two germline ends. This CDR3 has 13 residues. Germline CDR1 and CDR2: GTSNPN and SVGIG (reference sequence). CDR3 sequence (DNA): TGTGCCTGGAGTGTAACGGTGGGAGAGACCCAGTACTTC. Encoded protein: CAWSVTVGETQYF.

The rearrangement links TRBV2 to TRBJ2-2, with TRBD1 matching over 9 bases. The CDR3 covers 15 residues. Germline CDR1 is SNHLY and CDR2 is FYNNEI. V lost 4 bases, J lost 5 bases, and 5 bases stayed unmatched. The CDR3 protein is CASSGGQGWTGELFF. The CDR3 nucleotides are TGTGCCAGCAGTGGGGGACAGGGTTGGACCGGGGAGCTGTTTTTT.

This chain links TRBV5-4 with TRBJ2-3, with 7 bases that match TRBD2. Trimming cost V 5 bases and J 1 base; bases outside gene matches: 4. CDR1 and CDR2 (germline): SGHNT, YYREEE (reference sequence). The CDR3 covers 14 residues. The CDR3 region has the DNA TGTGCCAGCAGGTGGGACTACCGCACAGATACGCAGTATTTT. This translates into CASRWDYRTDTQYF.

As concerns this clone: At one end, the junction sequence differs from germline, possibly due to a read error. The chain recombines TRBV7-7 with TRBJ2-5; no definite D call. The CDR3 sequence is 13 residues long. Germline loops: CDR1 SSHAT, CDR2 FNYEAQ (reference sequence). The CDR3 sequence: CASSPRRKETQYF. CDR3 in DNA: TGTGCTAGCAGCCCCCGGCGCAAGGAGACCCAGTACTTC.

A few counts support this clone. The V gene is TRBV29-1, the J gene TRBJ1-1, with D possibly TRBD1 on 5 matching bases. The CDR3 consists of 13 residues. Germline CDR1 is SQVTM and CDR2 is ANQGSEA. V shed 5 bases and J shed 0 bases, with 10 bases lying between them. The CDR3 DNA follows: TGCAGCGTTAAAGGGGTCATGAACACTGAAGCTTTCTTT. Amino acid sequence: CSVKGVMNTEAFF.

The chain carries TRBV27 and TRBJ1-4; D is undetermined. This CDR3 has 15 residues. Germline V gene lookup returns CDR1 MNHEY and CDR2 SMNVEV (reference sequence). The ends were cut back, 0 bases at V and 2 bases at J, with 7 bases in the middle. The CDR3, as DNA: TGTGCCAGCAGTTTATCGTGGCAGACTAATGAAAAACTGTTTTTT. Translation: CASSLSWQTNEKLFF.

This clone was detected a few times. This chain connects TRBV29-1 to TRBJ2-1; 8 bases are a match to TRBD2. With 3 bases clipped from V and 3 bases from J, the junction kept 1 base outside the gene matches. This CDR3 region has 13 residues. CDR1 and CDR2 from the germline V gene are SQVTM and ANQGSEA. CDR3 region: CSVELAGYNEQFF. Written as DNA, the CDR3 is TGCAGCGTTGAGCTAGCGGGCTACAATGAGCAGTTCTTC.

The gene calls are TRBV30 and TRBJ2-6, with no clear D. Germline-derived CDR1 and CDR2 are GTSNPN and SVGIG (reference sequence). The V gene lost 0 bases and the J gene lost 1 base, with 7 bases spanning the gap. The CDR3 is made up of 15 amino acids. CDR3 region: CAWSVRISGANVLTF. CDR3 sequence (DNA): TGTGCCTGGAGTGTACGGATATCTGGGGCCAACGTCCTGACTTTC.